This TCR beta chain was captured in a study of blood T cell repertoires in COVID-19. Original handling: Amplifying reference gene primers gave estimates of nucleated cell counts. The table came from immunoSEQ multiplex PCR; TCRdb's copy has only in-frame clones and leaves some out. The DNA was the basis for D and trimming; V, J and clone size are from that table. The sample consists of hundreds of thousands of clones, 65% to 85% of them appearing once. The receptor's source is a woman aged 25 to 39 with COVID-19, enrolled during active disease. The sample comprised peripheral blood.

This CDR3 reads CASSLLGQGEKLFF. CDR3 sequence (DNA): TGTGCCAGCAGTCTCCTCGGACAGGGAGAAAAACTGTTTTTT. J is TRBJ1-4 and V is TRBV28; 8 nucleotides match TRBD1. This CDR3 region has 14 residues. The ends lost 5 bases at V and 8 bases at J; junction bases unmatched: 7. The germline V gene encodes CDR1 MDHEN and CDR2 SYDVKM.